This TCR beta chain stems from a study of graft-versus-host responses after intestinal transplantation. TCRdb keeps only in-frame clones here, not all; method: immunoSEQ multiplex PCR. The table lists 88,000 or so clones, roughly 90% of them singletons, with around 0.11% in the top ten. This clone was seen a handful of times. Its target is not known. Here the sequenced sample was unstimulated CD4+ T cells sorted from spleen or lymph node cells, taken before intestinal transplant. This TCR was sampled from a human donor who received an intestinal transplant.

The CDR3 here is CASSYGPDYANEQFF. CDR3 coding DNA: TGTGCCAGCAGTTACGGCCCAGACTATGCCAATGAGCAGTTCTTC. The genes are TRBV6-5 and TRBJ2-1; the D gene is possibly TRBD2 (5 bases). This CDR3 has 15 residues. Looked up from germline, CDR1 is MNHEY and CDR2 is SVGAGI. The V gene lost 2 bases and the J gene lost 6 bases, with 14 bases spanning the gap.